This TCR beta chain was sequenced for a study of early T cells in non-severe SARS-CoV-2 infection. As part of library construction, unique molecular identifiers were attached to individual cDNA molecules. TCRdb reanalysed the 5' RACE reads using MiXCR and keeps one entry per CDR3 protein. The table records 75,000 to 80,000 distinct CDR3 sequences, roughly 9.6% of them present only once. The CDR3 extends over 13 amino acids. Per the germline V gene, CDR1 is MNHEY and CDR2 is SMNVEV (reference sequence). V lost 6 bases to trimming and J lost 5 bases, with 14 bases between them. The origin of this receptor is an adult who was a healthcare worker with PCR-confirmed SARS-CoV-2 infection or an uninfected control (not recorded which). The sample taken for sequencing was whole blood. This chain connects TRBV27 to TRBJ2-7, with D unresolved. The CDR3 nucleotides are TGTGCCAGCAGGGACGTAGTAAGCCACGAGCAGTACTTC. Translating gives CASRDVVSHEQYF.